The 10 T cell receptor beta chains below all came from one sample that was sequenced in a study of blood T cells in healthy people across ages. Together with a sample-barcoded 5' primer, a J-beta primer mix was included in a second PCR lasting about 7 to 11 cycles. TCRdb used MiXCR to reprocess the 5' RACE reads, holding one entry per CDR3 protein. The sample has fewer than 800,000 distinct CDR3 sequences, about 32% seen once; the top ten hold approximately 15%. Input material: blood. The source of these receptors is an elderly woman in good health.

The chain has TRBV28 and TRBJ2-4; D could derive from TRBD1 or TRBD2 (6 bases each). Trimming took off 7 bases at V and 13 bases at J, with 17 bases between the two ends. In germline, CDR1 is MDHEN, CDR2 SYDVKM. The CDR3 is made up of 12 amino acids. The CDR3 DNA follows: TGTGCCAGCAAGACTTATAGGAGGGGGCAGTACTTC. This sequence encodes CASKTYRRGQYF.

This clonotype has only a few counts. The chain couples TRBV4-2 to TRBJ1-1; TRBD1 matches at 8 bases. The CDR3 totals 15 residues. From germline, CDR1 is LGHNA and CDR2 YNFKEQ. V trimming: 0 bases; J trimming: 10 bases; junction bases outside the gene matches: 10. For the CDR3, the DNA is TGTGCCAGCAGCCAAGAGCTTGGACAGGGCTACGTAGCTTTCTTT. Its protein product is CASSQELGQGYVAFF.

A few counts support this clonotype. The V gene is TRBV19, the J gene TRBJ1-1; TRBD1 is a possible D gene (5 bases). The germline CDR1 and CDR2 sequences are LNHDA and SQIVND (reference sequence). The CDR3 sequence is 15 residues long. Deletions cut 8 bases from V and 1 base from J, with 17 bases between. The CDR3 spells CASAEVGTGNTEAFF. CDR3 DNA: TGTGCCAGTGCCGAAGTCGGGACGGGGAACACTGAAGCTTTCTTT.

This clonotype was counted many times. This chain links TRBV30 with TRBJ2-7; TRBD1 matches at 9 bases. This CDR3 spans 15 amino acids. Per the germline V gene, CDR1 is GTSNPN and CDR2 is SVGIG (reference sequence). The V gene end was trimmed by 3 bases and the J gene end by 3 bases; junction bases not matched to a gene: 9. Here the CDR3 reads CAWSPPGQGYYEQYF. DNA for the CDR3: TGTGCCTGGAGCCCCCCGGGACAGGGCTACTACGAGCAGTACTTC. Full variable domain (missing parts from reference TRBV30 and TRBJ2-7): SQTIHQWPATLVQPVGSPLSLECTVEGTSNPNLYWYRQAAGRGLQLLFYSVGIGQISSEVPQNLSASRPQDRQFILSSKKLLLSDSGFYLCAWSPPGQGYYEQYFGPGTRLTVT.

The rearrangement joins TRBV24-1 to TRBJ2-5; D call uncertain. Looked up from germline, CDR1 is KGHDR and CDR2 is SFDVKD. Trimming stripped 5 bases from V and 1 base from J, with 13 bases between. This CDR3 spans 15 amino acids. The CDR3 sequence is CATSVGETPQETQYF. For the CDR3, the DNA is TGTGCCACCAGTGTTGGGGAAACCCCCCAAGAGACCCAGTACTTC.

This clonotype turned up a few times. The genes are TRBV2 and TRBJ1-4; the D gene is possibly TRBD1 (5 bases). CDR1 SNHLY and CDR2 FYNNEI come from the germline V gene. V lost 6 bases, J lost 0 bases, and 8 bases lay in between. This CDR3 spans 14 amino acids. The CDR3, as DNA: TGTGCCAGCAGGGGGCTGACAACTAATGAAAAACTGTTTTTT. It encodes CASRGLTTNEKLFF.

This clonotype has a count of ten or more. Here the CDR3 DNA reads TGTGCCAGCAGCGTTAGCGGACCGACGCGGGGGGCGGGGTACGAGCAGTACTTC. It codes for CASSVSGPTRGAGYEQYF. The chain has TRBV9 and TRBJ2-7, with 8 bases that match TRBD2. This CDR3 region has 18 residues. The germline V gene encodes CDR1 SGDLS and CDR2 YYNGEE. J was trimmed by 4 bases and V by 2 bases; bases with no gene match: 17.

This clonotype is a singleton in its sample. The V and J genes are TRBV6-1 and TRBJ1-6; tentatively, D is TRBD1 (5 bases). This CDR3 is built from 15 residues. V was clipped by 3 bases and J by 6 bases, with 12 bases between them. Germline CDR1 is MNHNS and CDR2 is SASEGT. Written as DNA, the CDR3 is TGTGCCAGCAGTGAGGGGCGGGGGAGTAATTCACCCCTCCACTTT. Its translation: CASSEGRGSNSPLHF.

This clonotype occurred many times. The J gene is TRBJ2-5, the V gene TRBV27, with TRBD1 matching over 8 bases. Trimming removed 2 bases from V and 5 bases from J; junction bases left unmatched: 7. Germline V gene sequence: CDR1 MNHEY, CDR2 SMNVEV (reference sequence). CDR3 length equals 15 residues. CDR3 amino acids: CASSLQGAPGETQYF. The CDR3 DNA is TGTGCCAGCAGTTTACAGGGGGCGCCGGGTGAGACCCAGTACTTC.

The chain has TRBV4-2 and TRBJ2-3; 14 nucleotides align to TRBD2. The germline gives CDR1 LGHNA, CDR2 YNFKEQ. With 5 bases clipped from V and 3 bases from J, the junction kept 4 bases outside the gene matches. The CDR3 is 16 amino acids. CDR3 amino acids: CASSETSGGATDTQYF. CDR3 in DNA: TGTGCCAGCAGCGAGACTAGCGGGGGGGCAACAGATACGCAGTATTTT.